Listed below are T cell receptor beta chains from one sample, sequenced in a study of regulatory T cells in long-lasting Graves disease. MiXCR was run by TCRdb on the multiplex PCR reads, yielding one entry per CDR3 protein. This table has hundreds of thousands of distinct CDR3 sequences, about 16% appearing once. This sample was also put to use in a study of T cells in Graves' hyperthyroidism and ophthalmopathy.

The source material was peripheral blood mononuclear cells (PBMCs), sampled at new diagnosis, from a patient treated with antithyroid drugs. The receptor set was obtained from a man aged 18-30 years with Graves disease. CDR3s include the opening cysteine and the closing phenylalanine or tryptophan. The D gene is left open where the match is weak. Clone sizes are given selectively: once, few, many, or a class where the clone is expanded.

cdr3_nt cdr3_aa d_call v_call clone_size j_call
TGCGCCAGCAGCTTCGGTGGTCCCAAAAACATTCAGTACTTC CASSFGGPKNIQYF . TRBV5-1 . TRBJ2-4
TGTGCCAGCAGCTTCAGATGGGGACTAGCGGGAGGGCCAAGAGATACGCAGTATTTT CASSFRWGLAGGPRDTQYF TRBD2 TRBV3-1 many TRBJ2-3
TGTGCCAGCAGCGTAGCGGGACAGGGGCGGGTCGAGCAGTACTTC CASSVAGQGRVEQYF TRBD1 TRBV9 . TRBJ2-7
TGCGCCAGCAGCTTGGCCGGGGGGTCGGACTATGGCTACACCTTC CASSLAGGSDYGYTF . TRBV5-1 few TRBJ1-2
TGTGCCTGGACCCACGGGACAGGGGGAAATCAGCCCCAGCATTTT CAWTHGTGGNQPQHF TRBD1 TRBV30 many TRBJ1-5
TGCGCCAGCAAGGCTGGGGTTGGGGCCAACGTCCTGACTTTC CASKAGVGANVLTF . TRBV10-2 . TRBJ2-6
TGTGCCAGCAGTGAACGCGCGGGAGGTTCCACAGATACGCAGTATTTT CASSERAGGSTDTQYF TRBD2 TRBV2 many TRBJ2-3
TGTGCCAGCAACGGGGTAGCGGGAGGGTCTTCTTTTGGCGAGCAGTACTTC CASNGVAGGSSFGEQYF TRBD2 TRBV12-3/TRBV12-4 many TRBJ2-7
TGTGCCAGCACCCATACGATGCGGAAATGGGATGAAAAACTGTTTTTT CASTHTMRKWDEKLFF . TRBV3-1 many TRBJ1-4
TGTGCCACTCGACAATGGAACACCGGGGAGCTGTTTTTT CATRQWNTGELFF . TRBV12-3/TRBV12-4 . TRBJ2-2
TGTGCCAGCGTCGGAGACCTAAGGCATTTT CASVGDLRHF . TRBV27 few TRBJ1-5
TGTGCCAGCAGTGAAGCGCTTCAGGGTGAGCAGTTCTTC CASSEALQGEQFF . TRBV2 many TRBJ2-1
TGCAGTGCTCTAGCGGGACCCGGGGAGCTGTTTTTT CSALAGPGELFF TRBD2 TRBV20-1 . TRBJ2-2
TGTGCCAGCAGCTTAGGGGCAAAACTGTTTTTT CASSLGAKLFF . TRBV12-3/TRBV12-4 few TRBJ1-4
TGTGCCAGTAGTACCGTCGAAGAGCGGGGCACAGATACGCAGTATTTT CASSTVEERGTDTQYF . TRBV19 . TRBJ2-3
TGTGCCAGCAGCTTAGTGTTGGGGGGGCATCAGCCCCAGCATTTT CASSLVLGGHQPQHF . TRBV7-2 once TRBJ1-5
TGTGCCACTGAGAAGGGGAAGGGCTACGAGCAGTACTTC CATEKGKGYEQYF . TRBV6-1 many TRBJ2-7
TGTGCCAGCAACTTAAGGGGGGGGCGTTCAGATACGCAGTATTTT CASNLRGGRSDTQYF . TRBV12-3/TRBV12-4 many TRBJ2-3
TGTGCCGGCGGAACGGGCCCCGAAAAACTGTTTTTT CAGGTGPEKLFF . TRBV6-1 few TRBJ1-4
TGTGCCAGCAGCTTACATCCTCTAAGTGGCGAGACCCAGTACTTC CASSLHPLSGETQYF . TRBV11-2 . TRBJ2-5
TGTGCCAGCAGCACTAGGGACACCGAGGAGACCCAGTACTTC CASSTRDTEETQYF . TRBV7-8 many TRBJ2-5
TGTGCCTGGATGGGCGGAACTAGCACAGATACGCAGTATTTT CAWMGGTSTDTQYF . TRBV30 many TRBJ2-3
TGTGCCAGCAGGGCGACAGGGAGGTACGAGCAGTACTTC CASRATGRYEQYF . TRBV2 . TRBJ2-7
TGTGCCAGTAGTGCTCGACGCCGGGTAGGAAATTCACCCCTCCACTTT CASSARRRVGNSPLHF . TRBV19 . TRBJ1-6
TGTGCCAGCAGTTTCCGCGGGGGCAGCTCCGGAAACACCATATATTTT CASSFRGGSSGNTIYF . TRBV28 . TRBJ1-3
TGTGCCAGCAGCCCCTGGACTAGCGGGAGAGAGACGAACACCGGGGAGCTGTTTTTT CASSPWTSGRETNTGELFF TRBD2 TRBV7-3 many TRBJ2-2